What follows describes a single TCR beta chain. Its antigen is undetermined. PCR involved 60 Vbeta and 13 Jbeta primers. The method was immunoSEQ multiplex PCR; TCRdb's version includes in-frame clones alone and lacks a portion of them. The repertoire shows roughly 57,000 clones; the top ten hold 12%. This sample is part of a study of cytomegalovirus exposure and HLA in healthy donors. Whole-study context: Researchers previously reported finding 100 million or so unique TCR beta sequences from roughly 170 million T cells.

Study results and caveats: Investigators reported about 160 TCR beta chains as tied to cytomegalovirus.

The CDR3 contains 15 residues. Germline assignment: CDR1 KGHSH and CDR2 LQKENI. The ends were cut back, 6 bases at V and 5 bases at J, with 16 bases in the middle. The chain employs TRBV18 and TRBJ2-2; TRBD1 might be the D (7 bases). Sequenced input: PBMCs. This receptor was taken from a woman younger than 45 in good health and CMV-seropositive. CDR3 nucleotide sequence: TGTGCCAGCTCCCTCCGACAGGGAGGAACCGGGGAGCTGTTTTTT. Translating it yields CASSLRQGGTGELFF.